This is a list of T cell receptor beta chains from one sample in a study of T cells in tuberculosis. Clones were read by immunoSEQ multiplex PCR, and TCRdb kept only the in-frame ones, dropping some. The table lists approximately 30,000 clones, around 90% of them singletons. The specimen was PBMCs. The receptors were gathered from a donor aged 10-29 years with latent tuberculosis or without tuberculosis infection. Some clones in this sample may be carry-over from other donors' samples. The CDR3 runs from the conserved cysteine through the conserved F or W. Each record gives: V gene, D gene, clone size, J gene, CDR3 protein, CDR3 DNA. A D gene is named only where the DNA matches it firmly. Not all rows give a size; the values are once, few, many and, for expanded clones, a class.

>TRBV13|-|-|TRBJ1-5
CASSSRVLNQPQHF
TGTGCCAGCAGTTCCCGGGTCCTCAATCAGCCCCAGCATTTT
>TRBV7-7|TRBD2|-|TRBJ2-1
CASSPGLAGGGNEQFF
TGTGCCAGCAGCCCAGGACTAGCGGGGGGAGGGAATGAGCAGTTCTTC
>TRBV14|-|-|TRBJ2-5
CASSQVGGGKGETQYF
TGTGCCAGCAGCCAAGTCGGCGGCGGGAAAGGGGAGACCCAGTACTTC
>TRBV10-3|-|-|TRBJ2-3
CAISDLASSTDTQYF
TGTGCCATCAGTGACCTGGCTAGCAGCACAGATACGCAGTATTTT
>TRBV9|-|-|TRBJ2-2
CASSSRSGEAGELFF
TGTGCCAGCAGCTCCCGATCGGGAGAAGCCGGGGAGCTGTTTTTT
>TRBV7-9|TRBD1|-|TRBJ2-7
CASSFSLGTVNYEQYF
TGTGCCAGCAGCTTTTCCTTGGGGACAGTCAACTACGAGCAGTACTTC
>TRBV11-2|-|-|TRBJ1-3
CASSLDATYSGNTIYF
TGTGCCAGCAGCTTAGATGCGACTTACTCTGGAAACACCATATATTTT
>TRBV19|TRBD1|-|TRBJ2-6
CASSRGQGNRANVLTF
TGTGCCAGTAGTAGGGGACAGGGCAATCGGGCCAACGTCCTGACTTTC
>TRBV6-1|TRBD2|once|TRBJ2-7
CAGTSGSSYEQYF
TGTGCCGGGACTAGCGGGAGCTCCTACGAGCAGTACTTC
>TRBV7-2|TRBD2|-|TRBJ2-3
CASRTTSGGFTDTQYF
TGTGCCAGCAGAACCACTAGCGGGGGCTTCACAGATACGCAGTATTTT
>TRBV5-8|TRBD1|-|TRBJ1-1
CASSWGQWNTEAFF
TGTGCCAGCAGCTGGGGACAGTGGAACACTGAAGCTTTCTTT
>TRBV5-1|-|-|TRBJ2-1
CASSFVGSSYNEQFF
TGCGCCAGCAGCTTCGTCGGGAGCTCCTACAATGAGCAGTTCTTC
>TRBV6-6|TRBD1|-|TRBJ1-1
CASSYPGTGSTEAFF
TGTGCCAGCAGTTACCCAGGGACAGGGTCTACTGAAGCTTTCTTT
>TRBV2|TRBD2|-|TRBJ2-1
CASSESSGGANEQFF
TGTGCCAGCAGTGAATCCAGCGGGGGCGCGAATGAGCAGTTCTTC
>TRBV19|-|-|TRBJ1-1
CASNKLDSENTEAFF
TGTGCCAGTAATAAGCTTGACAGCGAGAACACTGAAGCTTTCTTT
>TRBV2|TRBD2|few|TRBJ2-3
CASSEMPSGRASAPDTQYF
TGTGCCAGCAGTGAGATGCCTAGCGGGAGGGCTTCGGCGCCAGATACGCAGTATTTT
>TRBV6-1|-|-|TRBJ1-1
CASSEAGAGEAFF
TGTGCCAGCAGTGAAGCGGGGGCAGGGGAAGCTTTCTTT
>TRBV30|-|-|TRBJ1-2
CAWAPRGQVEWYGYTF
TGTGCCTGGGCCCCCAGGGGCCAGGTTGAATGGTATGGCTACACCTTC
>TRBV5-6|-|-|TRBJ1-2
CASSRPDSLYGYTF
TGTGCCAGCAGCCGGCCGGACAGTTTATATGGCTACACCTTC
>TRBV15|TRBD1|-|TRBJ1-2
CATSEEQGGYTF
TGTGCCACCAGCGAAGAACAGGGGGGCTACACCTTC
>TRBV5-1|-|-|TRBJ1-4
CASSSSPGGEKLFF
TGCGCCAGCAGTTCATCCCCGGGGGGCGAAAAACTGTTTTTT
>TRBV28|TRBD2|-|TRBJ2-7
CASSLKVAGKYEQYF
TGTGCCAGCAGTTTGAAGGTAGCGGGGAAATACGAGCAGTACTTC
>TRBV6-6|TRBD1|once|TRBJ2-4
CASSFNRGPRGFIQYF
TGTGCCAGCAGCTTTAACAGGGGCCCTAGAGGGTTCATTCAGTACTTC
>TRBV6-1|TRBD1|few|TRBJ1-5
CASSEGSHRGSNQPQHF
TGTGCCAGCAGTGAAGGATCCCACAGGGGTAGCAATCAGCCCCAGCATTTT
>TRBV6-1|-|-|TRBJ2-7
CASSYYYREQYF
TGTGCCAGCAGTTATTACTACAGGGAGCAGTACTTC
>TRBV28|TRBD1|-|TRBJ2-1
CASKGIRDRVSEQFF
TGTGCCAGCAAGGGGATCCGGGACAGGGTGTCTGAGCAGTTCTTC
>TRBV19|-|-|TRBJ1-1
CASSMWQGNTEAFF
TGTGCCAGTAGTATGTGGCAGGGGAACACTGAAGCTTTCTTT
>TRBV30|TRBD2|-|TRBJ2-3
CAWGTSGGWGTDTQYF
TGTGCCTGGGGGACTAGCGGTGGTTGGGGCACAGATACGCAGTATTTT
>TRBV7-9|-|-|TRBJ2-7
CASSLSVSVDSYYEQYF
TGTGCCAGCAGCTTATCTGTTTCGGTAGACAGCTACTACGAGCAGTACTTC
>TRBV6-1|-|-|TRBJ1-2
CASRITGNYGYTF
TGTGCCAGCCGTATTACAGGGAACTATGGCTACACCTTC
>TRBV5-1|TRBD1|-|TRBJ2-7
CASRRMGGTGRDEQYF
TGCGCCAGCAGGAGGATGGGTGGGACAGGGCGAGACGAGCAGTACTTC
>TRBV11-2|-|-|TRBJ1-1
CASSSREGMNTEAFF
TGTGCCAGCAGCTCCAGGGAGGGCATGAACACTGAAGCTTTCTTT
>TRBV11-2|-|-|TRBJ1-5
CASSLTSDSNQPQHF
TGTGCCAGCAGCTTAACTAGTGATAGCAATCAGCCCCAGCATTTT
>TRBV19|TRBD1|-|TRBJ1-1
CASSPQPTGGEAFF
TGTGCCAGTAGTCCTCAACCGACAGGGGGCGAAGCTTTCTTT
>TRBV30|-|-|TRBJ1-1
CAWSVRQNTEAFF
TGTGCCTGGAGTGTCCGACAGAACACTGAAGCTTTCTTT
>TRBV6-6|-|-|TRBJ2-7
CASRPQWGRGSYEQYF
TGTGCCAGCAGACCGCAGTGGGGGCGAGGATCCTACGAGCAGTACTTC
>TRBV19|TRBD1|-|TRBJ1-2
CASSIGQGDYGYTF
TGTGCCAGTAGTATTGGCCAGGGGGACTATGGCTACACCTTC
>TRBV27|-|-|TRBJ1-5
CATRTPGQNQPQHF
TGTGCCACCAGAACGCCGGGACAAAATCAGCCCCAGCATTTT
>TRBV19|TRBD1|-|TRBJ1-1
CASSMAWDRGYQDTEAFF
TGTGCCAGTAGTATGGCGTGGGACAGGGGATATCAAGACACTGAAGCTTTCTTT
>TRBV5-1|TRBD1|-|TRBJ2-7
CASSLARGTSREQYF
TGCGCCAGCAGCTTGGCCAGGGGGACCAGCCGCGAGCAGTACTTC
>TRBV5-1|TRBD2|-|TRBJ2-7
CASSSGGSYEQYF
TGCGCCAGCAGTTCGGGAGGCTCCTACGAGCAGTACTTC
>TRBV7-2|-|once|TRBJ1-6
CASSLGSYSPLHF
TGTGCCAGCAGCTTAGGTTCCTACTCACCCCTCCACTTT
>TRBV5-1|TRBD2|-|TRBJ2-7
CASSASWGGYEQYF
TGCGCCAGCAGCGCCTCGTGGGGAGGGTACGAGCAGTACTTC
>TRBV18|TRBD2|-|TRBJ2-7
CASSPDILAGGDEQYF
TGTGCCAGCTCACCCGATATTCTAGCGGGAGGGGACGAGCAGTACTTC
>TRBV6-9|-|few|TRBJ1-2
CASSSPVRRDGYTF
TGTGCCAGCAGTTCCCCGGTAAGACGGGATGGCTACACCTTC
>TRBV4-1|-|-|TRBJ1-5
CASSQDPRGFNQPQHF
TGCGCCAGCAGCCAAGATCCTAGGGGGTTTAATCAGCCCCAGCATTTT
>TRBV10-2|TRBD2|-|TRBJ2-1
CASSESSGGLGGSSYNEQFF
TGCGCCAGCAGTGAGTCATCCGGGGGGTTGGGGGGTAGCTCCTACAATGAGCAGTTCTTC
>TRBV5-1|-|-|TRBJ2-4
CASSPDMAKNIQYF
TGCGCCAGCAGCCCAGATATGGCCAAAAACATTCAGTACTTC
>TRBV2|TRBD1|once|TRBJ2-1
CASSPGTGGHNEQFF
TGTGCCAGCAGCCCCGGGACAGGAGGCCACAATGAGCAGTTCTTC
>TRBV21-1|-|-|TRBJ1-1
CASSTRRGSEAFF
TGTGCCAGCAGCACGAGAAGGGGCAGTGAAGCTTTCTTT
>TRBV7-9|-|-|TRBJ1-2
CASSLEAANGYTF
TGTGCCAGCAGCTTAGAGGCGGCTAATGGCTACACCTTC
>TRBV7-9|-|-|TRBJ1-3
CASSFGFPSGNTIYF
TGTGCCAGCAGCTTCGGTTTTCCGTCTGGAAACACCATATATTTT
>TRBV27|-|-|TRBJ1-3
CASSSGGFGNTIYF
TGTGCCAGCAGTTCTGGGGGGTTCGGAAACACCATATATTTT
>TRBV11-2|-|few|TRBJ2-7
CASSPIVREQYF
TGTGCCAGCAGCCCCATAGTGAGGGAGCAGTACTTC